The 16 T cell receptor beta chains below were found in one sample sequenced in a study of CD8 T cells in ankylosing spondylitis. TCRdb fed the 5' RACE reads into MiXCR, producing one record per CDR3 protein. Of 290,000 or so distinct CDR3 sequences in the sample, about a fifth were seen once. Input material: blood, either unsorted or a sorted T cell fraction (not recorded which). The origin of the receptors is a female donor with ankylosing spondylitis or in good health (not recorded which).

The V call is TRBV12-3 or TRBV12-4, the J call TRBJ2-2; 7 nucleotides agree with TRBD2. V shed 7 bases, J shed 7 bases, and the junction held 15 bases outside the gene matches. This CDR3 spans 16 amino acids. The CDR3 region is CASTPNLPGGGGELFF. CDR3 DNA sequence: TGTGCCAGCACTCCGAACCTCCCAGGCGGGGGCGGGGAGCTGTTTTTT.

This clonotype was seen only a few times. V usage is TRBV7-2 and J usage is TRBJ2-3; 13 nucleotides match TRBD2. The CDR3 runs to 16 residues. CDR1 is SGHTA, CDR2 FQGNSA, per germline. V lost 2 bases and J lost 6; bases outside the gene matches: 5. The CDR3 spells CASSLTSGRAVDTQYF. In DNA form, the CDR3 reads TGTGCCAGCAGCTTAACTAGCGGGAGGGCGGTGGATACGCAGTATTTT.

The V and J genes are TRBV5-6 and TRBJ2-1, with D unclear. V dropped 0 bases and J dropped 8 bases, with 15 bases sitting between them. CDR1 is SGHDT, CDR2 YYEEEE, per germline. This CDR3 has 15 amino acids. The CDR3: CASSLGYNYGDEQFF. CDR3 sequence (DNA): TGTGCCAGCAGCTTGGGGTATAACTATGGGGATGAGCAGTTCTTC.

The CDR3 loop is CSVERPGGYREFEQFF. The CDR3 DNA is TGCAGCGTTGAACGTCCGGGCGGTTACCGGGAATTTGAGCAGTTCTTC. This chain links TRBV29-1 with TRBJ2-1; D might be TRBD2 (5 bases). This CDR3 is 16 amino acids long. Germline-derived CDR1 and CDR2 are SQVTM and ANQGSEA. Trimming took 2 bases from V and 9 from J, leaving 23 bases between them.

The genes are TRBV7-2 and TRBJ1-5; D not resolved. The V end was cut by 4 bases, the J end by 4 bases, with 8 bases between. CDR3 length equals 13 residues. Germline CDR1 SGHTA, CDR2 FQGNSA. CDR3 amino acids: CASSSAGNQPQHF. The CDR3 nucleotides are TGTGCCAGCAGCTCGGCGGGGAATCAGCCCCAGCATTTT.

This rearrangement joins TRBV12-3 or TRBV12-4 to TRBJ1-1, with D perhaps TRBD1 (5 bases). With 7 bases removed from V and 3 bases from J, the gap between germline ends came to 15 bases. This CDR3 contains 14 residues. The CDR3 region is CASKNRFLDTEAFF. In DNA form, the CDR3 reads TGTGCCAGCAAGAACAGGTTTTTGGACACTGAAGCTTTCTTT.

The chain links TRBV13 to TRBJ1-2, with D perhaps matching TRBD1 (5 bases). Looked up from germline, CDR1 is PRHDT and CDR2 is FYEKMQ (reference sequence). The CDR3 covers 14 residues. V lost 3 bases and J 8 bases, leaving 16 bases between the germline ends. The CDR3 loop reads CASSFSGGLEGYTF. CDR3 DNA sequence: TGTGCCAGCAGCTTTTCGGGGGGTCTAGAGGGCTACACCTTC.

Only a few counts were recorded for this clonotype. This chain uses TRBV5-8 with TRBJ2-3, with a possible D match to TRBD2 (6 bases). Germline V gene lookup returns CDR1 SGHTS and CDR2 YDEGEE. The CDR3 consists of 13 residues. The germline V and J ends were trimmed by 3 bases and 4 bases, with 9 bases remaining between them. The CDR3 nucleotides read TGTGCCAGCAGCTGGGTAGCGGCAGATACGCAGTATTTT. This codes for CASSWVAADTQYF. Combining the CDR3 with reference TRBV5-8 and TRBJ2-3 gives the whole variable domain EAGVTQSPTHLIKTRGQQATLRCSPISGHTSVYWYQQALGLGLQFLLWYDEGEERNRGNFPPRFSGRQFPNYSSELNVNALELEDSALYLCASSWVAADTQYFGPGTRLTVL.

This rearrangement joins TRBV5-1 to TRBJ1-2; possible D gene TRBD1, 5 bases. The CDR3 has 14 residues. Germline V gene sequence: CDR1 SGHRS, CDR2 YFSETQ. With 4 bases removed from V and 1 base from J, the gap between germline ends came to 11 bases. CDR3 in amino acids: CASSAGRHNYGYTF. Written as DNA, the CDR3 is TGCGCCAGCAGCGCGGGACGGCATAACTATGGCTACACCTTC.

This clonotype has just a few counts. The CDR3 region is CATTETGLYYGYTF. In DNA, the CDR3 is TGTGCCACGACAGAAACTGGACTGTACTATGGCTACACCTTC. V gene TRBV12-3 or TRBV12-4 combines with J gene TRBJ1-2, with D possibly matching TRBD1 (5 bases). Trimming pared 10 bases from V and 3 bases from J, leaving 18 bases between. The CDR3 is 14 residues long.

This clonotype was detected only once. The chain carries TRBV6-1 and TRBJ2-3; 7 bases line up with TRBD2. V gave up 5 bases and J gave up 2 bases; unmatched junction bases: 16. CDR1 is MNHNS, CDR2 SASEGT, per germline. The CDR3 spans 18 residues. CDR3 DNA sequence: TGTGCCAGCAGTCCGGAATCGGGACTCCGGGGGGTCACAGATACGCAGTATTTT. Its protein product is CASSPESGLRGVTDTQYF.

In this sample, this clonotype turned up a few times. This chain uses TRBV11-2 with TRBJ1-1; weak D call: TRBD1 (5 bases). This CDR3 comprises 15 residues. Germline V gives CDR1 SGHAT, CDR2 FQNNGV. Trimming cost V 4 bases and J 4 bases, with 16 bases left between them. The CDR3 DNA reads as TGTGCCAGCAGCTCAAGGGGTAGACGGGGCACTGAAGCTTTCTTT. This codes for CASSSRGRRGTEAFF.

The sample holds a few counts of this clonotype. This rearrangement joins TRBV27 to TRBJ2-7; D is possibly TRBD1 (5 bases). The CDR3 length is 15 residues. V lost 2 bases to trimming and J lost 3 bases, with 14 bases between them. Germline assignment: CDR1 MNHEY and CDR2 SMNVEV (reference sequence). CDR3 nucleotide sequence: TGTGCCAGCAGTTTACAAGGGGCTTCGAGCTACGAGCAGTACTTC. Its translation: CASSLQGASSYEQYF.

The chain combines TRBV20-1 with TRBJ2-3; 11 positions match TRBD2. The length of the CDR3 is 14 residues. CDR1 is DFQATT, CDR2 SNEGSKA, per germline (reference sequence). V lost 6 bases to trimming and J lost 4 bases; unmatched junction nucleotides: 6. The CDR3 protein is CSAPTSGIADTQYF. DNA for the CDR3: TGCAGTGCCCCGACTAGCGGGATAGCAGATACGCAGTATTTT.

This clonotype has only a few counts. The chain combines TRBV7-2 with TRBJ2-3; D gene ambiguous. Germline V gives CDR1 SGHTA, CDR2 FQGNSA. V lost 5 bases, J lost 2 bases, and 11 bases lay in between. This CDR3 region has 14 residues. The CDR3 spells CASSPMGVTDTQYF. CDR3 sequence (DNA): TGTGCCAGCAGCCCCATGGGTGTCACAGATACGCAGTATTTT.

The chain carries TRBV7-9 and TRBJ2-7; the D is unclear. The CDR3 spans 12 residues. Germline assignment: CDR1 SEHNR and CDR2 FQNEAQ (reference sequence). V lost 4 bases, J lost 3 bases, and 7 bases lay in between. The CDR3 nucleotides are TGTGCCAGCAGCTCTGACATCTACGAGCAGTACTTC. Amino acids: CASSSDIYEQYF.